This T cell receptor (beta chain) was identified in a study of T cell clonality in common variable immunodeficiency. Findings and limits, study-wide: The cause of increased CVID clonality remains unclear without subpopulation sequencing. Fewer TCRbeta clones were shared among CVID subjects than controls.

Germline CDR1 reads SGHTA; CDR2 reads FQGNSA. V gave up 1 base and J gave up 4 bases, with 10 bases separating them. The CDR3 length is 14 residues. This clone was counted many times. The target antigen is unknown. The read ends 3 residues early relative to the CDR3; the germline J gene fills the gap. Assay: immunoSEQ multiplex PCR; the TCRdb copy retains only in-frame clones and omits some. There are roughly 32,000 clones in the sample, none observed a single time. Sequenced: peripheral blood mononuclear cells. This TCR derives from a person between 18 and 75 years old in good health. The chain couples TRBV7-2 to TRBJ1-2; possible D gene TRBD1, 5 bases. Here the CDR3 reads CASSLGGGGYGYTF. Incomplete CDR3 DNA: TGTGCCAGCAGCTTAGGGGGGGGAGGCTATGGC.